Below are 23 T cell receptor beta chains sequenced from a single sample in a study of blood T cells in healthy people across ages. Then a second PCR, running roughly 7 to 11 cycles, was carried out with a sample-barcoded 5' primer and a J-beta primer mix. TCRdb itself ran the 5' RACE reads through MiXCR, one entry per CDR3 protein. The table records about 670,000 distinct CDR3 sequences, under 65% of them present only once. The sequencing input was blood. Receptors were obtained from an elderly woman in good health.

The chain has TRBV27 and TRBJ2-7; D is ambiguous. The CDR3 length is 12 residues. Germline V gene lookup returns CDR1 MNHEY and CDR2 SMNVEV (reference sequence). V lost 1 base and J lost 5, with 6 bases in between. CDR3 bases: TGTGCCAGCAGTTTATTAGGTGACGAGCAGTACTTC. Translation gives CASSLLGDEQYF.

This clonotype was counted a single time. A much larger clone is a single base away; this may be a read error. The chain links TRBV20-1 to TRBJ2-7, with D perhaps matching TRBD1 (6 bases). This CDR3 comprises 12 residues. V lost 4 bases and J 5 bases, leaving 12 bases between the germline ends. Germline values: CDR1 DFQATT, CDR2 SNEGSKA (reference sequence). The CDR3 DNA follows: TGCAGTGCTACCCGACAGGACCACGAGCAGTACTTC. This sequence encodes CSATRQDHEQYF.

This clonotype was seen a few times. The chain joins TRBV28 to TRBJ1-1; D gene uncertain. Trimming cost V 6 bases and J 0 bases, with 8 bases left between them. Germline CDR1 MDHEN, CDR2 SYDVKM. This CDR3 region has 13 residues. Here the CDR3 DNA reads TGTGCCAGCAGGCGCGGACTGAACACTGAAGCTTTCTTT. It yields the protein CASRRGLNTEAFF.

To note about this clonotype: This may stem from a read error, because a much larger clone lies one nucleotide away. The chain recombines TRBV10-1 with TRBJ2-1; D possibly corresponds to TRBD2 (6 bases). TRBJ2-7 explains the end of the DNA better; the J call may be wrong. The germline CDR1 and CDR2 sequences are WNHNN and SYGVQD (reference sequence). This CDR3 spans 16 amino acids. The CDR3 region is CASSEVRRGAYNEQYF. The DNA for the CDR3 is TGCGCCAGCAGTGAGGTCCGGCGGGGAGCCTACAATGAGCAGTACTTC.

The chain has TRBV7-9 and TRBJ2-1, with D possibly matching TRBD2 (7 bases). Germline loops: CDR1 SEHNR, CDR2 FQNEAQ (reference sequence). The V end lost 2 bases, the J end lost 2 bases, and 13 bases lay between the germline ends. The CDR3 covers 16 residues. This CDR3 reads CASSLWGGVAYNEQFF. In DNA, the CDR3 is TGTGCCAGCAGCTTATGGGGGGGCGTCGCCTACAATGAGCAGTTCTTC. Full variable domain (rest looked up from reference TRBV7-9 and TRBJ2-1): DTGVSQNPRHKITKRGQNVTFRCDPISEHNRLYWYRQTLGQGPEFLTYFQNEAQLEKSRLLSDRFSAERPKGSFSTLEIQRTEQGDSAMYLCASSLWGGVAYNEQFFGPGTRLTVL.

A remark on this clonotype: This clone may be a read error of a much larger clone one base away. The chain couples TRBV12-3 or TRBV12-4 to TRBJ2-7; no reliable D call. This CDR3 is 14 amino acids long. CDR3 DNA sequence: TGTGCCGGCAGTTTAGTGGGCTACCCTTCCGAGCAGTACTTC. Residues: CAGSLVGYPSEQYF.

This clonotype was picked up many times. J is TRBJ2-2 and V is TRBV6-5, with a weak D call TRBD2 (6 bases). The CDR3 loop spans 15 amino acids. V was pared by 7 bases and J by 5 bases, with 17 bases between. In germline, CDR1 is MNHEY, CDR2 SVGAGI. The CDR3 here is CASTFGGRGTGELFF. The DNA for the CDR3 is TGTGCCAGCACCTTCGGGGGTCGGGGAACCGGGGAGCTGTTTTTT.

This clonotype was counted ten times or more. The rearrangement joins TRBV20-1 to TRBJ1-5; TRBD1 might be the D (5 bases). The CDR3 covers 12 residues. V lost 0 bases and J lost 5, with 5 bases in between. Looked up from germline, CDR1 is DFQATT and CDR2 is SNEGSKA (reference sequence). The CDR3 reads CSARDRDQPQHF. CDR3 coding DNA: TGCAGTGCTAGAGACAGGGATCAGCCCCAGCATTTT.

The chain is built from TRBV11-2 and TRBJ2-7; D not certain. CDR3 length: 12 amino acids. Germline-derived CDR1 and CDR2 are SGHAT and FQNNGV. V was pared by 3 bases and J by 6 bases, with 9 bases between. This CDR3 is CASSFLHPEQYF. The CDR3 DNA reads as TGTGCCAGCAGCTTTCTCCATCCCGAGCAGTACTTC.

This chain joins TRBV10-3 and TRBJ2-1; tentatively, D is TRBD1 or TRBD2 (5 bases each). V was pared by 5 bases and J by 8 bases, with 19 bases between. Germline CDR1 and CDR2: ENHRY and SYGVKD. This CDR3 spans 15 amino acids. CDR3 nucleotides: TGTGCCATCAGTCCTACCGGGACCTCTCCGGATGAGCAGTTCTTC. Translation: CAISPTGTSPDEQFF.

Points on this clonotype: One base away lies a much larger clone, so this may be a sequencing read error. This chain connects TRBV11-2 to TRBJ2-3; 7 nucleotides match TRBD1. Per germline, CDR1 SGHAT and CDR2 FQNNGV. CDR3 length: 12 amino acids. Here the CDR3 reads CATSTTDRVVYF. The CDR3 coding sequence is TGTGCCACCAGCACTACAGACAGGGTAGTGTATTTT.

This clonotype appeared many times. The genes are TRBV5-1 and TRBJ2-7, with D uncertain. CDR1 SGHRS and CDR2 YFSETQ come from the germline V gene. CDR3 size: 14 residues. Between the trimmed V and J ends, which lost 5 bases and 0 bases, there was a span of 12 bases. CDR3 sequence: CASRRDLRSYEQYF. The CDR3 DNA follows: TGCGCCAGCAGACGAGACCTTCGCTCCTACGAGCAGTACTTC. Filled out from reference TRBV5-1 and TRBJ2-7, the complete variable domain reads KAGVTQTPRYLIKTRGQQVTLSCSPISGHRSVSWYQQTPGQGLQFLFEYFSETQRNKGNFPGRFSGRQFSNSRSEMNVSTLELGDSALYLCASRRDLRSYEQYFGPGTRLTVT.

This clonotype was picked up many times. The J gene is TRBJ2-3, the V gene TRBV5-1; 7 nucleotides agree with TRBD2. The CDR3 runs 15 residues. The V gene's germline CDR1 is SGHRS and CDR2 YFSETQ. V was pared by 0 bases and J by 5 bases, with 6 bases of the junction left unmatched. CDR3 loop: CASSLAEWGGDTQYF. The CDR3 bases are TGCGCCAGCAGCTTGGCCGAGTGGGGGGGAGATACGCAGTATTTT.

The chain has TRBV20-1 and TRBJ2-1; possibly TRBD2 for D (6 bases). The germline gives CDR1 DFQATT, CDR2 SNEGSKA (reference sequence). CDR3 length: 14 amino acids. V was shortened by 3 bases and J by 3 bases, with 12 bases between the two germline ends. CDR3 sequence (DNA): TGCAGTGCTAGGGGACGGGGGAACTACAATGAGCAGTTCTTC. This gives the protein CSARGRGNYNEQFF.

The table lists this clonotype with many counts. The CDR3: CASRRDSRTGYTF. Written as DNA, the CDR3 is TGTGCCAGCAGGAGGGACAGTAGAACTGGCTACACCTTC. This chain links TRBV6-1 with TRBJ1-2, with 7 bases identical to TRBD1. The CDR3 runs to 13 residues. V lost 6 bases to trimming and J lost 7 bases; unmatched junction nucleotides: 8. Germline V gene sequence: CDR1 MNHNS, CDR2 SASEGT.

This clonotype was counted at least ten times. The chain links TRBV14 to TRBJ2-7, with D maybe TRBD1 (5 bases). Trimming removed 2 bases from V and 1 base from J, with 15 bases in between. There are 16 residues in the CDR3. The germline gives CDR1 SGHDN, CDR2 FVKESK. The CDR3 region has the DNA TGTGCCAGCAGCCAATATTTCAGGGCTACTTCCTACGAGCAGTACTTC. Translated: CASSQYFRATSYEQYF.

On this clonotype itself: One junction end disagrees with the germline gene, perhaps due to a read error. This chain links TRBV29-1 with TRBJ2-3; perhaps D is TRBD1 or TRBD2 (5 bases each). Per the germline V gene, CDR1 is SQVTM and CDR2 is ANQGSEA. The CDR3 is 12 amino acids. This CDR3 reads CSVASGADMQYF. The CDR3 DNA sequence: TGCAGCGTCGCGTCCGGGGCCGATATGCAGTATTTT.

This clonotype has a handful of counts. V usage is TRBV20-1 and J usage is TRBJ2-2; TRBD2 matches at 12 bases. J was trimmed by 0 bases and V by 4 bases; bases with no gene match: 6. CDR1 and CDR2 (germline): DFQATT, SNEGSKA (reference sequence). This CDR3 spans 17 amino acids. This CDR3 is CSATEGLAGANTGELFF. The CDR3 DNA sequence: TGCAGTGCTACCGAGGGACTAGCGGGTGCGAACACCGGGGAGCTGTTTTTT.

This clonotype was recorded many times. The chain couples TRBV11-2 to TRBJ2-3; D gene unclear. Trimming pared 1 base from V and 4 bases from J, leaving 3 bases between. CDR3 length: 12 amino acids. In germline, CDR1 is SGHAT, CDR2 FQNNGV. CDR3 DNA sequence: TGTGCCAGCAGCTTAGTCTCAGATACGCAGTATTTT. This gives the protein CASSLVSDTQYF. The variable domain in full, completed from reference TRBV11-2 and TRBJ2-3, reads EAGVAQSPRYKIIEKRQSVAFWCNPISGHATLYWYQQILGQGPKLLIQFQNNGVVDDSQLPKDRFSAERLKGVDSTLKIQPAKLEDSAVYLCASSLVSDTQYFGPGTRLTVL.

This clonotype was counted ten times or more. The DNA for the CDR3 is TGCAGCGTTGAATTAGGACAGGGTACTTACGAGCAGTACTTC. Amino acid sequence: CSVELGQGTYEQYF. This sequence joins TRBV29-1 and TRBJ2-7; 8 bases map to TRBD1. Looked up from germline, CDR1 is SQVTM and CDR2 is ANQGSEA. V dropped 2 bases and J dropped 4; count of bases not matched to a gene: 7. This CDR3 is built from 14 residues.

V is TRBV5-1 and J is TRBJ2-2; 7 nucleotides match TRBD2. This CDR3 spans 14 amino acids. V gave up 0 bases and J gave up 7 bases; unmatched junction bases: 3. Germline V gene sequence: CDR1 SGHRS, CDR2 YFSETQ. CDR3 nucleotide sequence: TGCGCCAGCAGCTTGGGACTAGCAGTCGGGGAGCTGTTTTTT. This sequence encodes CASSLGLAVGELFF.

The J gene is TRBJ2-3, the V gene TRBV15, with a tentative D call TRBD1 (7 bases). The ends were cut back, 8 bases at V and 9 bases at J, with 21 bases in the middle. Germline CDR1 and CDR2: LNHNV and YYDKDF (reference sequence). This CDR3 contains 14 residues. This chain's CDR3 is CATHQGGTSGTQYF. The CDR3 nucleotides are TGTGCCACCCATCAGGGGGGCACCTCAGGGACGCAGTATTTT.

The CDR3 DNA reads as TGTGCCAGCAGCTTCACGACACCTTCCACCGGGGAGCTGTTTTTT. It encodes CASSFTTPSTGELFF. The chain employs TRBV7-9 and TRBJ2-2; no definite D call. The CDR3 is 15 amino acids. V was cut by 3 bases and J by 4 bases, with 12 bases left in between. Germline-derived CDR1 and CDR2 are SEHNR and FQNEAQ (reference sequence).